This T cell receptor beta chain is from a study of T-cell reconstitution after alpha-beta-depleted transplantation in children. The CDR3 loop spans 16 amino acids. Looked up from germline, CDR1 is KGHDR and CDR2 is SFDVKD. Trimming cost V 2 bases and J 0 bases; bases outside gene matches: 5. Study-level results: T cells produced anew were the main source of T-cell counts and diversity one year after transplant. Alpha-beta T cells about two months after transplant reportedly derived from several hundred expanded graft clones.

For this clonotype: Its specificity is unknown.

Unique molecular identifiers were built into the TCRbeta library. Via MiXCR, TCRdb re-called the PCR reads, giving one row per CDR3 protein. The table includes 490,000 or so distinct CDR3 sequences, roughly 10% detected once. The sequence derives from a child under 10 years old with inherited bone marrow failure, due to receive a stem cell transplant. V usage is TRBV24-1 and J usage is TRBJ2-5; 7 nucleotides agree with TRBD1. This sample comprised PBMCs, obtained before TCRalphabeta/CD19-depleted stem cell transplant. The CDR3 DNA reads TGTGCCACCAGTGATTCGACAGGGATCGACCAAGAGACCCAGTACTTC. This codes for CATSDSTGIDQETQYF.